The next 17 T cell receptor beta chains were all read from a single sample in a study of T cell responses to AZD1222 COVID-19 vaccine. The protocol was immunoSEQ multiplex PCR, while the TCRdb copy is restricted to in-frame clones and leaves out a portion. The table has roughly 150,000 clones, just over 90% seen once; the top ten hold around 5.1%. Specimen: peripheral blood, collected on day 0 of AZD1222 vaccination. The receptors stem from an adult in good health.

The chain carries TRBV27 and TRBJ1-2; maybe TRBD1 (6 bases). The CDR3 contains 13 residues. Germline lookup yields CDR1 MNHEY and CDR2 SMNVEV (reference sequence). V was clipped by 5 bases and J by 0 bases, with 7 bases between them. This CDR3 is CASSGQPNYGYTF. DNA for the CDR3: TGTGCCAGCAGTGGACAGCCTAACTATGGCTACACCTTC.

Only one count was recorded for this clone. In DNA, the CDR3 is TGCGCCAGCCAACCCCGGGGTCGGGTTAATCAGCCCCAGCATTTT. The encoded protein is CASQPRGRVNQPQHF. This chain links TRBV10-2 with TRBJ1-5; D is undetermined. V dropped 8 bases and J dropped 4 bases, with 18 bases sitting between them. Germline V gives CDR1 WSHSY, CDR2 SAAADI. The CDR3 consists of 15 residues.

The chain recombines TRBV25-1 with TRBJ2-7; 7 bases are shared with TRBD2. J was trimmed by 3 bases and V by 3 bases; bases with no gene match: 5. In germline, CDR1 is MGHDK, CDR2 SYGVNS. The length of the CDR3 is 14 residues. DNA for the CDR3: TGTGCCAGCAGTGAGTGGGGGGGACTCTACGAGCAGTACTTC. It yields the protein CASSEWGGLYEQYF.

The J gene is TRBJ2-3, the V gene TRBV12-3 or TRBV12-4; D may be TRBD1 (5 bases). Deletions cut 6 bases from V and 4 bases from J, with 11 bases between. The CDR3 consists of 13 residues. The CDR3 is CASSKTTADTQYF. The CDR3 coding sequence is TGTGCCAGCAGCAAAACGACAGCAGATACGCAGTATTTT.

This chain's CDR3 is CASSRVRGSYEQYF. The DNA for the CDR3 is TGTGCCAGCAGCCGGGTCCGCGGTTCCTACGAGCAGTACTTC. The V gene is TRBV6-5, the J gene TRBJ2-7, with unresolved D. Germline V lookup: CDR1 MNHEY, CDR2 SVGAGI. This CDR3 has 14 residues. The V gene lost 6 bases and the J gene lost 1 base, with 13 bases spanning the gap.

This chain joins TRBV27 and TRBJ2-7; D is perhaps TRBD1 (6 bases). The CDR3 loop spans 14 amino acids. The V end lost 2 bases, the J end lost 7 bases, and 15 bases lay between the germline ends. Germline V CDR1 and CDR2: MNHEY, SMNVEV (reference sequence). In DNA form, the CDR3 reads TGTGCCAGCAGTTTAGGGGGTCAGGGGAGAGAGCAGTACTTC. Translated, it gives CASSLGGQGREQYF.

The chain recombines TRBV7-2 with TRBJ2-7; 8 bases match TRBD1. The CDR3 spans 14 residues. The germline gives CDR1 SGHTA, CDR2 FQGNSA. The J segment lost 7 bases and the V segment lost 5 bases, leaving 10 bases of the junction unmatched. For the CDR3, the DNA is TGTGCCAGCAGCGGAGGACAGGGCCCTAGGGAGCAGTACTTC. Translation gives CASSGGQGPREQYF.

The chain combines TRBV18 with TRBJ1-2; weak D call: TRBD1 (6 bases). The CDR3 extends over 14 amino acids. V lost 3 bases, J lost 4 bases, and 12 bases lay in between. The germline V gene has CDR1 KGHSH and CDR2 LQKENI. CDR3 DNA: TGTGCCAGCTCACCTCGGGGGGCACCCTATGGCTACACCTTC. It yields the protein CASSPRGAPYGYTF.

This chain connects TRBV6-2 or TRBV6-3 to TRBJ2-2; 8 positions match TRBD1. J gave up 4 bases and V 4 bases, and 2 bases lay outside the gene matches. CDR1 and CDR2 (germline): MNHEY, SVGEGT. This CDR3 has 14 amino acids. CDR3 amino acids: CASSLTGGTGELFF. The CDR3 nucleotides read TGTGCCAGCAGTTTAACAGGGGGCACCGGGGAGCTGTTTTTT.

The gene calls are TRBV10-3 and TRBJ1-1, with a weak D call TRBD1 (5 bases). Trimming pared 0 bases from V and 8 bases from J, leaving 13 bases between. Germline V lookup: CDR1 ENHRY, CDR2 SYGVKD. This CDR3 comprises 14 residues. In DNA form, the CDR3 reads TGTGCCATCAGTGAGTCGATGCAGGGCCACGAAGCTTTCTTT. Residues: CAISESMQGHEAFF.

The CDR3 DNA sequence: TGTGCCAGCAGTGGGTGGGAGATTAGCAATCAGCCCCAGCATTTT. Its translation: CASSGWEISNQPQHF. This chain connects TRBV2 to TRBJ1-5; D remains unclear. Deletions cut 4 bases from V and 0 bases from J, with 10 bases between. This CDR3 has 15 residues. CDR1 is SNHLY, CDR2 FYNNEI, per germline.

The rearrangement uses TRBV30 and TRBJ1-1, with a tentative D call TRBD1 (6 bases). Trimming cost V 7 bases and J 1 base, with 13 bases left between them. This CDR3 region has 13 residues. Per the germline V gene, CDR1 is GTSNPN and CDR2 is SVGIG (reference sequence). The CDR3 coding sequence is TGTGCCTTCCGCCGGGGGGCGAACACTGAAGCTTTCTTT. This codes for CAFRRGANTEAFF. The complete variable domain, with remaining parts taken from reference TRBV30 and TRBJ1-1, reads SQTIHQWPATLVQPVGSPLSLECTVEGTSNPNLYWYRQAAGRGLQLLFYSVGIGQISSEVPQNLSASRPQDRQFILSSKKLLLSDSGFYLCAFRRGANTEAFFGQGTRLTVV.

The chain uses TRBV7-9 and TRBJ1-4; no clear D. The CDR3 is made up of 13 amino acids. The germline V and J ends were trimmed by 3 bases and 8 bases, with 10 bases remaining between them. Germline V gene sequence: CDR1 SEHNR, CDR2 FQNEAQ (reference sequence). In DNA form, the CDR3 reads TGTGCCAGCAGCTTCGTTATAGGGGAAAAACTGTTTTTT. This translates into CASSFVIGEKLFF.

The chain carries TRBV6-2 or TRBV6-3 and TRBJ2-1, with 11 bases lining up with TRBD1. This CDR3 comprises 17 residues. Germline loops: CDR1 MNHEY, CDR2 SVGEGT. Unmatched junction bases numbered 8, after V lost 2 bases and J lost 5 bases. CDR3 nucleotide sequence: TGTGCCAGCAGTTACCGGGGACAGGGGGTTCCCAACAATGAGCAGTTCTTC. It encodes CASSYRGQGVPNNEQFF.

This rearrangement joins TRBV6-5 to TRBJ1-1, with D tentatively TRBD1 (5 bases). The ends were cut back, 8 bases at V and 10 bases at J, with 17 bases in the middle. Germline lookup yields CDR1 MNHEY and CDR2 SVGAGI. CDR3 size: 12 residues. The CDR3 nucleotides read TGTGCCAGCGAGAACAGGCGGGGGTCAGCTTTCTTT. This sequence encodes CASENRRGSAFF.

The rearrangement joins TRBV6-5 to TRBJ2-1, with D possibly being TRBD1 (5 bases). Germline loops: CDR1 MNHEY, CDR2 SVGAGI. V was shortened by 0 bases and J by 4 bases, with 10 bases between the two germline ends. There are 15 residues in the CDR3. The CDR3 coding sequence is TGTGCCAGCAGTTACTCGGAGACAGTATACAATGAGCAGTTCTTC. It codes for CASSYSETVYNEQFF.

This CDR3 reads CASSQEGGGQALKNIQYF. The CDR3 region has the DNA TGTGCCAGCAGCCAAGAGGGGGGTGGACAGGCATTAAAAAACATTCAGTACTTC. The gene calls are TRBV4-2 and TRBJ2-4; D may be TRBD1 (7 bases). This CDR3 has 18 amino acids. V lost 0 bases and J lost 4, with 19 bases in between. Looked up from germline, CDR1 is LGHNA and CDR2 is YNFKEQ.